This T cell receptor beta chain was found in a study of T cell clonality in common variable immunodeficiency. Findings and caveats of the study: Reportedly, TCR beta sequences from common variable immunodeficiency showed fewer deletions and N-nucleotide insertions. Shared TCRbeta clones were fewer between CVID subjects than controls. Authors noted CVID clonality's cause needs subpopulation repertoire sequencing. Compared with healthy controls, CVID subjects showed increased TCRbeta clonality, mostly in about a third.

Donors gave roughly 5 to 8.5 ml heparinized peripheral whole blood. This clone was found many times. The target antigen is unknown. The sequenced fragment ends 3 residues before the CDR3 boundary, so the rest is inferred from the germline J gene. The V gene lost 4 bases and the J gene lost 1 base, with 8 bases spanning the gap. Germline assignment: CDR1 SGHRS and CDR2 YFSETQ. The CDR3 contains 13 residues. The protocol was immunoSEQ multiplex PCR, while the TCRdb copy is restricted to in-frame clones and leaves out a portion. The sample shows around 30,000 clones, none of them appearing just once. Sequenced input: peripheral blood mononuclear cells. This sequence originates from a human donor with common variable immunodeficiency. V is TRBV5-1 and J is TRBJ1-1; D uncertain. The part of the CDR3 DNA that was read is TGCGCCAGCAGCCCCGGTGGGAACACTGAA. Its translation: CASSPGGNTE. The complete CDR3 reads CASSPGGNTEAFF. The full variable domain, in which reference TRBV5-1 and TRBJ1-1 provide the parts outside the CDR3, is KAGVTQTPRYLIKTRGQQVTLSCSPISGHRSVSWYQQTPGQGLQFLFEYFSETQRNKGNFPGRFSGRQFSNSRSEMNVSTLELGDSALYLCASSPGGNTEAFFGQGTRLTVV.